Listed below are T cell receptor beta chains from one sample, sequenced in a study of T cells in Graves' hyperthyroidism and ophthalmopathy. TCRdb processed the multiplex PCR reads anew with MiXCR; each CDR3 protein has one entry. The sample includes a few hundred thousand distinct CDR3 sequences, about 15% of them seen just once. Sequenced: blood. These receptors came from a woman in her forties with Graves' hyperthyroidism. Each CDR3 is given with its conserved first and last residue.

j_call | v_call | cdr3_aa
TRBJ2-3 | TRBV27 | CATRSILGTDTQYF
TRBJ2-7 | TRBV5-1 | CASSPNTGQPTYEQYF
TRBJ2-1 | TRBV20-1 | CSARVRNEQFF
TRBJ2-2 | TRBV5-1 | CASKETSGSWELFF
TRBJ1-2 | TRBV11-2 | CASSRRKDRRVYGYTF
TRBJ2-1 | TRBV7-9 | CASSPGWGQFF
TRBJ2-1 | TRBV20-1 | CSAPQRISYSSYNEQFF
TRBJ2-1 | TRBV4-1 | CASRKGDRDGNEQFF
TRBJ2-1 | TRBV6-2/TRBV6-3 | CASSLLAGGGGEQFF
TRBJ2-7 | TRBV2 | CASSGQRRSYEQYF
TRBJ2-7 | TRBV4-1 | CASSQGPMVGSYEQYF
TRBJ1-2 | TRBV7-9 | CASSFSDRGKEGYTF
TRBJ2-2 | TRBV19 | CASSSPGSGSGTGELFF
TRBJ2-3 | TRBV7-2 | CASRFTGTLTDTQYF
TRBJ2-3 | TRBV15 | CATSRPTSGTTDTQYF
TRBJ2-7 | TRBV7-2 | CASKPGLISYEQYF
TRBJ2-5 | TRBV6-2/TRBV6-3 | CASSYSTSRETQYF
TRBJ2-5 | TRBV7-9 | CASSLPAGSETQYF
TRBJ2-1 | TRBV9 | CASSVAREGSSYNEQFF
TRBJ2-7 | TRBV6-1 | CASSSQSGPTYEQYF
TRBJ2-5 | TRBV27 | CASTLRKTGTRQETQYF
TRBJ2-7 | TRBV28 | CVSSLTYEQYF
TRBJ2-1 | TRBV2 | CASTILAGGGNEQFF
TRBJ1-3 | TRBV28 | CASSLMEGWDPGNTIYF
TRBJ2-2 | TRBV11-2 | CASTIGGGAGELFF
TRBJ1-1 | TRBV28 | CASSLSVGRTGAFF
TRBJ2-5 | TRBV28 | CASSLSDSGQETQYF
TRBJ1-5 | TRBV6-1 | CASSVGGFNQPQHF
TRBJ2-1 | TRBV28 | CASSHRLAGGYRGNEQFF
TRBJ1-2 | TRBV7-2 | CASSPKKTGTSGYTF
TRBJ2-4 | TRBV25-1 | CASSKLALQYF
TRBJ2-7 | TRBV14 | CASSQVSSSDEQYF
TRBJ2-1 | TRBV3-1 | CASSQKLSRIRPHEQFF
TRBJ2-7 | TRBV12-3/TRBV12-4 | CASSLRTGGAYEQYF
TRBJ2-1 | TRBV6-1 | CASSESWGRDEQFF
TRBJ1-2 | TRBV18 | CASSPDRGNYGYTF
TRBJ2-1 | TRBV6-2/TRBV6-3 | CASSQISRGDEQFF
TRBJ2-1 | TRBV19 | CASSSSGTHIQGKPGNEQFF
TRBJ2-3 | TRBV7-9 | CASSPPDRYTDTQYF
TRBJ2-3 | TRBV9 | CASSVEILAGADTQYF
TRBJ2-1 | TRBV10-2 | CASSERWGSGNEQFF
TRBJ1-3 | TRBV11-1 | CASSLWTAISGNTIYF
TRBJ2-5 | TRBV2 | CASRFGTSPRETQYF
TRBJ1-2 | TRBV28 | CASSEGLAANYGYTF
TRBJ1-2 | TRBV2 | CASSEITDKGYTF
TRBJ1-4 | TRBV3-1 | CASSYRVATNEKLFF
TRBJ1-2 | TRBV30 | CAWSQAGMDDYGYTF
TRBJ2-6 | TRBV6-1 | CASSRLLLFKYRVGFSGANVLTF
TRBJ1-1 | TRBV5-1 | CASSWEPGQVTEAFF
TRBJ1-5 | TRBV29-1 | CSAARDLNQPQHF
TRBJ2-1 | TRBV2 | CASGPGLDYNEQFF
TRBJ1-4 | TRBV27 | CASSFGGKGEKLFF
TRBJ1-5 | TRBV2 | CASSTTGSWQPQHF
TRBJ2-4 | TRBV7-8 | CASTMLAGGPAKNIQYF